This T cell receptor beta chain is from a study of control samples from healthy donors and cancer patients. Repertoires were generated with immunoSEQ multiplex PCR, while TCRdb's copy carries only in-frame clones and drops some. The profile shows about 270,000 clones, more than 65% of them singletons. The CDR3 spans 15 residues. Trimming cost V 5 bases and J 1 base; bases outside gene matches: 0. Germline-derived CDR1 and CDR2 are SGHRS and YFSETQ. The material sequenced was PBMCs. This chain joins TRBV5-1 and TRBJ2-2; 12 bases agree with TRBD2. The clonotype was recovered from a woman aged 55-69 years with lung cancer. In nucleotides, the CDR3 is TGCGCCAGCAGACTAGCGGGAGGGAACACCGGGGAGCTGTTTTTT. Its translation is CASRLAGGNTGELFF.